The 25 T cell receptor beta chains listed next were all sequenced from one sample in a study of blood T cell repertoires in COVID-19. This table comes from immunoSEQ multiplex PCR, and its TCRdb copy is limited to in-frame clones, with some not included. The top ten hold around 1.9% of the sample, which has 200,000 to 300,000 clones, about 82% seen once. Sequencing was carried out using PBMCs or T cells enriched from blood (not recorded which). The origin of the receptors is a woman between 45 and 60 years old who had recovered from COVID-19.

The chain joins TRBV7-2 to TRBJ1-2, with TRBD1 matching over 7 bases. The CDR3 contains 14 residues. The V segment lost 4 bases and the J segment 6 bases; nucleotides outside the gene matches: 8. Germline V gives CDR1 SGHTA, CDR2 FQGNSA. Written as DNA, the CDR3 is TGTGCCAGCAGCTCCCGAAGACAGGGTGATGGCTACACCTTC. It specifies CASSSRRQGDGYTF.

Points on this clone: The germline gene is not matched at one end of the junction; a read error may be the cause. The V gene is TRBV29-1, the J gene TRBJ1-2, with 9 nucleotides matching TRBD1. Germline values: CDR1 SQVTM, CDR2 ANQGSEA. The CDR3 is 14 amino acids. The CDR3 bases are TGCAGCGTTGAGGGGACAGGGAGCTACTACGGCTACACCTTC. This encodes CSVEGTGSYYGYTF.

The CDR3 DNA reads as TGTGCCAGCGCAAGGGCTAGCGGACCTTCATACAATGAGCAGTTCTTC. Amino acid sequence: CASARASGPSYNEQFF. The rearrangement joins TRBV14 to TRBJ2-1; TRBD2 matches 7 bases. Germline V gene data show CDR1 as SGHDN and CDR2 as FVKESK. V was clipped by 8 bases and J by 4 bases; unmatched bases: 14. This CDR3 is 16 amino acids long.

V and J are TRBV6-5 and TRBJ1-1, with D maybe TRBD1 (6 bases). The germline V gene encodes CDR1 MNHEY and CDR2 SVGAGI. V lost 6 bases and J lost 0, with 14 bases in between. The CDR3 spans 15 residues. CDR3 residues: CASRTGQTMNTEAFF. For the CDR3, the DNA is TGTGCCAGCAGAACAGGACAGACTATGAACACTGAAGCTTTCTTT.

The V gene is TRBV27, the J gene TRBJ1-5; D might be TRBD1 (5 bases). CDR3 length: 15 amino acids. Germline CDR1 reads MNHEY; CDR2 reads SMNVEV (reference sequence). Between the trimmed V and J ends, which lost 0 bases and 3 bases, there was a span of 9 bases. The CDR3 nucleotides read TGTGCCAGCAGTTTATCAAGACAGCCCAATCAGCCCCAGCATTTT. Translated, it gives CASSLSRQPNQPQHF.

J is TRBJ2-5 and V is TRBV5-6, with TRBD1 as a possible D gene (6 bases). The V and J ends lost 3 bases and 3 bases respectively, with 12 bases between them. The germline CDR1 and CDR2 sequences are SGHDT and YYEEEE. The CDR3 runs to 14 residues. CDR3 sequence: CASSWERTEETQYF. CDR3 coding DNA: TGTGCCAGCAGCTGGGAGCGGACAGAAGAGACCCAGTACTTC.

This chain links TRBV2 with TRBJ1-5; D perhaps matches TRBD1 (5 bases). Germline CDR1 SNHLY, CDR2 FYNNEI. The ends were cut back, 2 bases at V and 9 bases at J, with 17 bases in the middle. There are 15 residues in the CDR3. The CDR3 nucleotides are TGTGCCAGCAGTGAAAAGGGGAGGGGCGTGGGGCCCCAGCATTTT. Protein: CASSEKGRGVGPQHF.

The chain has TRBV18 and TRBJ2-7; 12 nucleotides line up with TRBD2. V shed 0 bases, J shed 3 bases, and the junction held 9 bases outside the gene matches. The CDR3 sequence is 18 residues long. Germline V gene sequence: CDR1 KGHSH, CDR2 LQKENI. The CDR3 DNA follows: TGTGCCAGCTCACCACCTACACTAGCGGGGGGACCCGACTACGAGCAGTACTTC. Translated: CASSPPTLAGGPDYEQYF.

CDR3 in DNA: TGTGCCAGCAGTTACTCGACTGCGGGACCCTACGAGCAGTACTTC. Its protein is CASSYSTAGPYEQYF. The chain has TRBV6-5 and TRBJ2-7; possibly TRBD2 for D (6 bases). V was clipped by 0 bases and J by 2 bases, with 11 bases between them. CDR3 length equals 15 residues. Germline-derived CDR1 and CDR2 are MNHEY and SVGAGI.

The V gene is TRBV5-6, the J gene TRBJ2-7, with 8 bases fitting TRBD1. The germline gives CDR1 SGHDT, CDR2 YYEEEE. With 0 bases clipped from V and 4 bases from J, the junction kept 9 bases outside the gene matches. CDR3 size: 16 residues. The CDR3, as DNA: TGTGCCAGCAGCTTGGGCTTTGGGACAGGAGGGTACGAGCAGTACTTC. Translating it yields CASSLGFGTGGYEQYF. Full variable domain (remainder filled in from reference TRBV5-6 and TRBJ2-7): DAGVTQSPTHLIKTRGQQVTLRCSPKSGHDTVSWYQQALGQGPQFIFQYYEEEERQRGNFPDRFSGHQFPNYSSELNVNALLLGDSALYLCASSLGFGTGGYEQYFGPGTRLTVT.

The rearrangement links TRBV6-5 to TRBJ2-1; D unresolved. Germline values: CDR1 MNHEY, CDR2 SVGAGI. The V end was cut by 2 bases, the J end by 7 bases, with 3 bases between. The CDR3 loop spans 11 amino acids. The CDR3 bases are TGTGCCAGCAGTTACCTTAATGAGCAGTTCTTC. Translated: CASSYLNEQFF.

In its sample, this clone was seen a few times. This rearrangement joins TRBV4-1 to TRBJ2-3; the match to TRBD2 covers 11 bases. This CDR3 has 17 residues. Germline values: CDR1 MGHRA, CDR2 YSYEKL. V lost 2 bases and J lost 1; bases outside the gene matches: 5. CDR3 sequence reads: CASSQLAGGRGTDTQYF. The CDR3, as DNA: TGCGCCAGCAGCCAACTAGCGGGAGGCAGGGGCACAGATACGCAGTATTTT.

The gene calls are TRBV30 and TRBJ2-1; no reliable D call. Germline V CDR1 and CDR2: GTSNPN, SVGIG (reference sequence). Trimming cost V 4 bases and J 11 bases, with 12 bases left between them. The CDR3 length is 11 residues. The CDR3 DNA sequence: TGTGCCTGGATCGAACTAACACAGCAGTTCTTC. Its protein product is CAWIELTQQFF.

The rearrangement links TRBV6-2 or TRBV6-3 to TRBJ1-2; TRBD1 is a possible D gene (5 bases). Germline-derived CDR1 and CDR2 are MNHEY and SVGEGT. Trimming pared 5 bases from V and 0 bases from J, leaving 25 bases between. The CDR3 is made up of 19 amino acids. The CDR3 coding sequence is TGTGCCAGCAGTCCCGGACACGGATCTAGTCGGTTAACTAACTATGGCTACACCTTC. Its protein product is CASSPGHGSSRLTNYGYTF.

The chain combines TRBV9 with TRBJ1-6, with D unresolved. Germline V gene data show CDR1 as SGDLS and CDR2 as YYNGEE. The CDR3 runs to 14 residues. Trimming took off 2 bases at V and 11 bases at J, with 14 bases between the two ends. In DNA form, the CDR3 reads TGTGCCAGCAGCGTTGGAATCGGGGAACCACCCCTCCACTTT. Residues: CASSVGIGEPPLHF.

V is TRBV6-5 and J is TRBJ1-6, with D maybe TRBD1 (5 bases). Trimming took off 2 bases at V and 10 bases at J, with 12 bases between the two ends. Looked up from germline, CDR1 is MNHEY and CDR2 is SVGAGI. The CDR3 is made up of 14 amino acids. The CDR3 sequence: CASSYRQGGSPLHF. The DNA of the CDR3 is TGTGCCAGCAGTTACCGGCAGGGTGGCTCACCCCTCCACTTT.

J is TRBJ2-2 and V is TRBV7-9; D is ambiguous. The CDR3 has 12 amino acids. V dropped 1 base and J dropped 7 bases, with 4 bases sitting between them. CDR1 and CDR2 (germline): SEHNR, FQNEAQ (reference sequence). The CDR3 protein is CASSLVIGELFF. Here the CDR3 DNA reads TGTGCCAGCAGCTTAGTTATCGGGGAGCTGTTTTTT.

J is TRBJ1-2 and V is TRBV11-2; 8 bases align to TRBD1. This CDR3 is built from 18 residues. V lost 6 bases and J lost 2; bases outside the gene matches: 17. Germline-derived CDR1 and CDR2 are SGHAT and FQNNGV. The CDR3 DNA follows: TGTGCCAGCAGACCGATACCGGGACAGGTGATTAGGAACTATGGCTACACCTTC. The encoded protein is CASRPIPGQVIRNYGYTF.

This chain joins TRBV6-2 or TRBV6-3 and TRBJ2-3; 16 bases line up with TRBD2. From germline, CDR1 is MNHEY and CDR2 SVGEGT. With V trimmed by 2 bases and J by 4 bases, 6 bases remained unmatched. The CDR3 is made up of 18 amino acids. CDR3 amino acids: CASSYLGTSGRGADTQYF. The CDR3 DNA is TGTGCCAGCAGTTACCTCGGGACTAGCGGGAGGGGTGCAGATACGCAGTATTTT.

The rearrangement links TRBV4-2 to TRBJ2-2; TRBD2 agrees at 10 bases. V dropped 0 bases and J dropped 7; count of bases not matched to a gene: 8. This CDR3 has 17 amino acids. The germline gives CDR1 LGHNA, CDR2 YNFKEQ. The DNA for the CDR3 is TGTGCCAGCAGCCAAGAAGGGGCTAGCGGGGGCCGCGGGGAGCTGTTTTTT. This gives the protein CASSQEGASGGRGELFF.

The chain links TRBV2 to TRBJ2-2; TRBD1 matches at 8 bases. This CDR3 contains 15 residues. The V and J ends lost 5 bases and 5 bases, in that order; junction bases with no gene match: 7. Germline values: CDR1 SNHLY, CDR2 FYNNEI. CDR3 coding DNA: TGTGCCAGCAGTAAAGGACAGGGATTTACCGGGGAGCTGTTTTTT. This translates into CASSKGQGFTGELFF.

This chain uses TRBV19 with TRBJ2-1; TRBD2 matches 13 bases. The germline gives CDR1 LNHDA, CDR2 SQIVND (reference sequence). Unmatched junction bases numbered 10, after V lost 6 bases and J lost 8 bases. This CDR3 spans 16 amino acids. CDR3 loop: CASRSSGTSGVYEQFF. The CDR3 DNA reads as TGTGCCAGTAGATCCTCCGGGACTAGCGGGGTTTATGAGCAGTTCTTC.

V gene TRBV9 combines with J gene TRBJ2-7, with 9 bases matching TRBD1. With V trimmed by 3 bases and J by 2 bases, 12 bases remained unmatched. Germline assignment: CDR1 SGDLS and CDR2 YYNGEE. This CDR3 contains 17 residues. This chain's CDR3 is CASSDGTGSISPYEQYF. Here the CDR3 DNA reads TGTGCCAGCAGCGACGGGACAGGGTCGATTAGTCCCTACGAGCAGTACTTC.

The chain recombines TRBV29-1 with TRBJ2-1; TRBD2 might be the D (5 bases). Trimming pared 5 bases from V and 7 bases from J, leaving 15 bases between. The CDR3 has 13 amino acids. Germline V gene sequence: CDR1 SQVTM, CDR2 ANQGSEA. The CDR3 reads CSVTRVIGNEQFF. In DNA form, the CDR3 reads TGCAGCGTTACGAGGGTCATTGGGAATGAGCAGTTCTTC.

This chain uses TRBV7-9 with TRBJ2-1; 7 bases map to TRBD2. Germline V CDR1 and CDR2: SEHNR, FQNEAQ (reference sequence). The CDR3 contains 15 residues. V shed 1 base, J shed 7 bases, and the junction held 7 bases outside the gene matches. The CDR3 spells CASSLELANRNEQFF. The CDR3 DNA is TGTGCCAGCAGCTTAGAACTAGCGAATCGGAATGAGCAGTTCTTC.